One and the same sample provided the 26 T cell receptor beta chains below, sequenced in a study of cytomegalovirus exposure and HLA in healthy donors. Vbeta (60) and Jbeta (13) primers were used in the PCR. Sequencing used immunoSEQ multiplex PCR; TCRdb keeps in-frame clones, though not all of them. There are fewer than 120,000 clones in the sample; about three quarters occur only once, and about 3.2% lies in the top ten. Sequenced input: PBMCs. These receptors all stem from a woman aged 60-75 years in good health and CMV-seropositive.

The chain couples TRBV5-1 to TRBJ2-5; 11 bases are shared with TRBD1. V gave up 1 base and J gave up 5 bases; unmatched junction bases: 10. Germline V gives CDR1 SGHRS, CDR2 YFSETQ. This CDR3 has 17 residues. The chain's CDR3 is CASSLQPRTGGDETQYF. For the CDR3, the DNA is TGCGCCAGCAGCTTGCAGCCCCGGACAGGGGGCGACGAGACCCAGTACTTC. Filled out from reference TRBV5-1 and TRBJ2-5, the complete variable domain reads KAGVTQTPRYLIKTRGQQVTLSCSPISGHRSVSWYQQTPGQGLQFLFEYFSETQRNKGNFPGRFSGRQFSNSRSEMNVSTLELGDSALYLCASSLQPRTGGDETQYFGPGTRLLVL.

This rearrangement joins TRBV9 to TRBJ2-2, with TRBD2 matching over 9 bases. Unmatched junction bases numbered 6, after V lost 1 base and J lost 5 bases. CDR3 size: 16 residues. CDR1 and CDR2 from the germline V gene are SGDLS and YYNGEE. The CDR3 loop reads CASSVSSGVGTGELFF. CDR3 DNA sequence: TGTGCCAGCAGCGTATCTAGCGGGGTGGGAACCGGGGAGCTGTTTTTT.

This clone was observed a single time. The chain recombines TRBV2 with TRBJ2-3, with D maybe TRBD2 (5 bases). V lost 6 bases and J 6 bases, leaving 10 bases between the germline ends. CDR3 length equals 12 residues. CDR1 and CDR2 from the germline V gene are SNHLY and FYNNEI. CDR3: CASRFSVDTQYF. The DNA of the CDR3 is TGTGCCAGCAGGTTTAGCGTGGATACGCAGTATTTT.

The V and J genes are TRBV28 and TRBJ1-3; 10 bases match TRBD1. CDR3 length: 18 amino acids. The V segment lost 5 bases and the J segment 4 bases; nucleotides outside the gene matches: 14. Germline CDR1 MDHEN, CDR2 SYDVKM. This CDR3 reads CASSVGQGPISVGNTIYF. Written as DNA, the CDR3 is TGTGCCAGCAGTGTGGGACAGGGGCCGATCTCGGTGGGAAACACCATATATTTT.

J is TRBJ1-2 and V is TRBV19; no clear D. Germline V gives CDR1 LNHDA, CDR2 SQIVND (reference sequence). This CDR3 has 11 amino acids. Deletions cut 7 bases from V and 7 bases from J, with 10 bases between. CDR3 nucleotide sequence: TGTGCCAGTAAGGAGGGTTCTGGCTACACCTTC. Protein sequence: CASKEGSGYTF. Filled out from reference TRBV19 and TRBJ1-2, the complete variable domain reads DGGITQSPKYLFRKEGQNVTLSCEQNLNHDAMYWYRQDPGQGLRLIYYSQIVNDFQKGDIAEGYSVSREKKESFPLTVTSAQKNPTAFYLCASKEGSGYTFGSGTRLTVV.

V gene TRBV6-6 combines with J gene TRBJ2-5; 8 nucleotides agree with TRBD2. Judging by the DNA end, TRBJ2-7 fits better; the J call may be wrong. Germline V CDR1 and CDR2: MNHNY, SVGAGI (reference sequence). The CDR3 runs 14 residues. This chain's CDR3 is CASSRGLGPYEQYF. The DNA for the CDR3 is TGTGCCAGCAGTCGGGGACTAGGACCCTACGAGCAGTACTTC.

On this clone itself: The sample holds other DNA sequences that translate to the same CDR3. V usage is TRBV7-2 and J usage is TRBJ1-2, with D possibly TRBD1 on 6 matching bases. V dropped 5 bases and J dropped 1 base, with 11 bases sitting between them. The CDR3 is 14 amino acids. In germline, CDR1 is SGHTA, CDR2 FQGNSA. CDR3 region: CASSLDRFNYGYTF. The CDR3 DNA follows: TGTGCCAGCAGCCTAGACAGGTTTAACTATGGCTACACCTTC. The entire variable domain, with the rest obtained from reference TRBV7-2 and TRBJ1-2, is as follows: GAGVSQSPSNKVTEKGKDVELRCDPISGHTALYWYRQSLGQGLEFLIYFQGNSAPDKSGLPSDRFSAERTGGSVSTLTIQRTQQEDSAVYLCASSLDRFNYGYTFGSGTRLTVV.

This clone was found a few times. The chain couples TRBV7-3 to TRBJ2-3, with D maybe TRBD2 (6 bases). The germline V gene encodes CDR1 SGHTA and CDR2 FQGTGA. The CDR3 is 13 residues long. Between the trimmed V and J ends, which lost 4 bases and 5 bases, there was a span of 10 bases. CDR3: CASSSNGGDTQYF. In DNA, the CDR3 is TGTGCCAGCAGCTCGAACGGGGGAGATACGCAGTATTTT.

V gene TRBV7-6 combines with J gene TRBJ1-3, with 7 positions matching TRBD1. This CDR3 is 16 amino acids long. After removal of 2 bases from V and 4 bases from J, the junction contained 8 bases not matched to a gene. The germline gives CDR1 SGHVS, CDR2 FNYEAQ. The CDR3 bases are TGTGCCAGCAGCTTAAGTACAGGGGCGAAAGGAAACACCATATATTTT. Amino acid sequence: CASSLSTGAKGNTIYF.

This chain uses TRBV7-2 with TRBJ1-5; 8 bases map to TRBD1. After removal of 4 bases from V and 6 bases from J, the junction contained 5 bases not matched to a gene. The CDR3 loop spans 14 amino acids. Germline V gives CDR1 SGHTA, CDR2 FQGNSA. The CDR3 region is CASSSAGGTQPQHF. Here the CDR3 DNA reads TGTGCCAGCAGCTCGGCAGGGGGCACTCAGCCCCAGCATTTT.

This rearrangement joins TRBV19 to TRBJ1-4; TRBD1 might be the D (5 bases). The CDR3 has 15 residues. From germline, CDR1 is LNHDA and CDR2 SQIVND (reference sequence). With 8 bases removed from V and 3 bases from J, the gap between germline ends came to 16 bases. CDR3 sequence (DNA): TGTGCCAGTGCCCCTTTTCGGGGGGCTAATGAAAAACTGTTTTTT. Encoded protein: CASAPFRGANEKLFF.

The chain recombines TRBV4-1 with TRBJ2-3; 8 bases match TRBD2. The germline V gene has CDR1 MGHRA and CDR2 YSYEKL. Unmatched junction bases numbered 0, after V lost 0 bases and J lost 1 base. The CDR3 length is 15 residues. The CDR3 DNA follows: TGCGCCAGCAGCCAAGAGACTAGCGGCACAGATACGCAGTATTTT. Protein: CASSQETSGTDTQYF.

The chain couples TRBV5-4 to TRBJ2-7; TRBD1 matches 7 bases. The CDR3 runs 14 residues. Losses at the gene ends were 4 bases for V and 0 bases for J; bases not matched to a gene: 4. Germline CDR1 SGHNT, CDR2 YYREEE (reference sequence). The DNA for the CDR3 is TGTGCCAGCAGCCCGACAGGGAGCTCCTACGAGCAGTACTTC. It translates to CASSPTGSSYEQYF.

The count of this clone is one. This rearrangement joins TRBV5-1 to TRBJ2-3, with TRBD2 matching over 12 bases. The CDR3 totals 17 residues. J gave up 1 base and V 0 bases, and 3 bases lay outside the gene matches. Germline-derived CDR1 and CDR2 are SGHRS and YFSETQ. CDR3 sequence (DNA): TGCGCCAGCAGCTTGGGGACTAGCGGGACGGGCACAGATACGCAGTATTTT. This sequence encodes CASSLGTSGTGTDTQYF.

The CDR3 DNA sequence: TGCAGCGTTGATCCAGGGGGCACCACTGAAGCTTTCTTT. Residues: CSVDPGGTTEAFF. The chain is built from TRBV29-1 and TRBJ1-1; TRBD1 agrees at 8 bases. Germline CDR1 SQVTM, CDR2 ANQGSEA. V dropped 3 bases and J dropped 4; count of bases not matched to a gene: 4. The CDR3 runs to 13 residues.

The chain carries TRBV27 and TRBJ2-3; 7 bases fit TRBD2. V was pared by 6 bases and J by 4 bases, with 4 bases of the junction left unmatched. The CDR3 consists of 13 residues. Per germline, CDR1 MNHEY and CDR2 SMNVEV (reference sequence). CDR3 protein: CASRTAGSDTQYF. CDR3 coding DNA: TGTGCCAGCAGGACAGCGGGGTCAGATACGCAGTATTTT.

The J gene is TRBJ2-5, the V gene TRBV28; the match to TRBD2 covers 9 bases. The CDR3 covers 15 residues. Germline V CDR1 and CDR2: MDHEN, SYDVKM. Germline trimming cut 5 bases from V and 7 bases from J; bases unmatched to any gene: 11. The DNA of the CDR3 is TGTGCCAGCAGTCGCCAGGGACTAGCTTTGGTGACCCAGTACTTC. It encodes CASSRQGLALVTQYF.

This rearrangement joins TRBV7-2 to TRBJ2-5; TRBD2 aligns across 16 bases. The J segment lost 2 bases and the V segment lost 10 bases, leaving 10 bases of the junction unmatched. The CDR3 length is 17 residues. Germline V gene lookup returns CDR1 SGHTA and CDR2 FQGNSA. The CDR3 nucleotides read TGTGCCACCCAGGGACTAGCGGGAGGGCGTGGGCAAGAGACCCAGTACTTC. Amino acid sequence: CATQGLAGGRGQETQYF. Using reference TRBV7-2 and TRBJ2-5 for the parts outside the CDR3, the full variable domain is GAGVSQSPSNKVTEKGKDVELRCDPISGHTALYWYRQSLGQGLEFLIYFQGNSAPDKSGLPSDRFSAERTGGSVSTLTIQRTQQEDSAVYLCATQGLAGGRGQETQYFGPGTRLLVL.

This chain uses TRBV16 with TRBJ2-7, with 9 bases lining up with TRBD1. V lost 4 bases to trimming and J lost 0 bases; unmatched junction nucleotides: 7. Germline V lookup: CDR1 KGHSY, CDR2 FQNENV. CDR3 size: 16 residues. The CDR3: CASSPPGQGSSYEQYF. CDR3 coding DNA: TGTGCCAGCAGCCCTCCGGGACAGGGAAGCTCCTACGAGCAGTACTTC.

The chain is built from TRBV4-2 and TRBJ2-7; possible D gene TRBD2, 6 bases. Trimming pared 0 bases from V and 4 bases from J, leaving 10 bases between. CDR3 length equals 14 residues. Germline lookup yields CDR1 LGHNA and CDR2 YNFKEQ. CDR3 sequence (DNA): TGTGCCAGCAGCCAAGATCTGGGGGGTTACGAGCAGTACTTC. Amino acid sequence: CASSQDLGGYEQYF.

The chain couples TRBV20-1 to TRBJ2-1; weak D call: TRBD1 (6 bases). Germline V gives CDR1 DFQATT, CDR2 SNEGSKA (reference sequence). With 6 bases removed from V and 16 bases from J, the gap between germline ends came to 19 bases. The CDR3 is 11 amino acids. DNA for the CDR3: TGCAGTGCAAAAACAGGGTATAAGGAATTCTTC. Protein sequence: CSAKTGYKEFF.

CDR3 sequence (DNA): TGTGCCAGCAGCCAGGACAGGCGTGGTGGCTACACCTTC. It translates to CASSQDRRGGYTF. This rearrangement joins TRBV7-9 to TRBJ1-2; 7 positions agree with TRBD1. J lost 7 bases, V lost 5 bases, and 7 bases had no gene match. Germline CDR1 is SEHNR and CDR2 is FQNEAQ (reference sequence). The CDR3 covers 13 residues.

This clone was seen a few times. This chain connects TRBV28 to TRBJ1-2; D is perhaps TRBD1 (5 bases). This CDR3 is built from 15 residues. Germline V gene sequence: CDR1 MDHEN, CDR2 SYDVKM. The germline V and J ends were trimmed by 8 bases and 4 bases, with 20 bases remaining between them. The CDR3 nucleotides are TGTGCCAGCCGGGACCGAGGGGTACTAGCCTATGGCTACACCTTC. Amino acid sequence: CASRDRGVLAYGYTF.

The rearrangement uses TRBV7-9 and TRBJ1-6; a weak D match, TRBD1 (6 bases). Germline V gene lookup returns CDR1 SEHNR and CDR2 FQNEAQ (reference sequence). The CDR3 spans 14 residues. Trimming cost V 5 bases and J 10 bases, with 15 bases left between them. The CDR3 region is CASSHREIGSPLHF. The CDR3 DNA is TGTGCCAGCAGCCACAGGGAGATCGGATCACCCCTCCACTTT.

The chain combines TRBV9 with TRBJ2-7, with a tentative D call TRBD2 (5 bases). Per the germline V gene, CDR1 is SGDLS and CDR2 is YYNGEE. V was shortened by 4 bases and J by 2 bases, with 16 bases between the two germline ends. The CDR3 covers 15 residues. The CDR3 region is CASSYSGESTYEQYF. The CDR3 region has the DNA TGTGCCAGCAGCTACAGCGGAGAGTCGACCTACGAGCAGTACTTC.

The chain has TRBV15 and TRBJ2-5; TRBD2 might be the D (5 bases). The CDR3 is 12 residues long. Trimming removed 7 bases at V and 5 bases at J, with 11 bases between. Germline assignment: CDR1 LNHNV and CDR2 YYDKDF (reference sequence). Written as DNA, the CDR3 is TGTGCCACCACGGGGTCGGGTGAGACCCAGTACTTC. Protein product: CATTGSGETQYF.